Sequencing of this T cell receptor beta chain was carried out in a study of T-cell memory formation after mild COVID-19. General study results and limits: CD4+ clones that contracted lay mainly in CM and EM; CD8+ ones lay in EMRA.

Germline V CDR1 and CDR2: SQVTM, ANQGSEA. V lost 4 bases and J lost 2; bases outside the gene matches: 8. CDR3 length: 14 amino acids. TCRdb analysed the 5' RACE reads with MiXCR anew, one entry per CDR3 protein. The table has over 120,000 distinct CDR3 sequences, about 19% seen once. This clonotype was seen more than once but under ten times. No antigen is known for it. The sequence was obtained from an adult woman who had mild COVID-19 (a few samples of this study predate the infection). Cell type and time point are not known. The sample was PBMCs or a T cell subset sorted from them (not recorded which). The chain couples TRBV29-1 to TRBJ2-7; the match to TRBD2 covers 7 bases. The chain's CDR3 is CSVAYDGGAYEQYF. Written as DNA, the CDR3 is TGCAGCGTTGCTTACGATGGGGGGGCCTACGAGCAGTACTTC.